The source of this T cell receptor (beta chain) is a study of metastatic and nonmetastatic thyroid tumors (dated by TCRdb to the early 2020s). Regarding the complete study: Repertoires from peripheral blood and from tumor or nodule tissue samples of malignant and benign thyroid patients were compared.

Broader findings and caveats from the paper: TCR beta diversity was reported as significantly higher in malignant tumors than in benign nodules, in both blood and tumor samples.

Judged by its sample share, this clone qualifies as medium-sized (0.01 to 0.1%). The antigen it recognizes is unknown. The record has no base qualities; no much larger clone is one base away. No patient had received any treatment before thyroid surgery. The study retrospectively analysed patient clinical samples collected from the early 2010s to the late 2010s using T-cell receptor beta sequencing. The CDR3 runs 14 amino acids, cysteine and phenylalanine included. Only the CDR3 part of the read is kept: 42 bases, read in frame from the first base. The germline V gene provides CDR1 MRHNA and CDR2 SNTAGT. The junction shows trimming of 6 bases on V and 7 bases on J, and the gene matches do not reach 9 bases of it. Libraries came from PCR. These reads were obtained on an Illumina HiSeq 4000. High-throughput sequencing was used to profile the TCR beta-chain CDR3 region of every patient. The published analysis was carried out like this. The researchers built a classifier to tell apart papillary thyroid cancer patients with distant metastasis, based on CDR3 differences among clinicopathological groups. Repertoire diversity was assessed with the Shannon index, and tumor-blood repertoire similarity with the Morisita-Horn index. TCRdb took the public reads, trimmed them with fastp at Q25, ran MiXCR for clone calling and kept in-frame beta chains. The V and J calls and clone size come from TCRdb's table, not from the authors' own analysis. The sample includes roughly 6,400 clones, with roughly 15% observed a single time. 11% of the sample comes from the top ten.

This receptor chain uses TRBV6-4 and TRBJ1-2; 9 nucleotides in the junction match TRBD1. This clonotype originated in a male donor with papillary thyroid cancer or a benign thyroid nodule (not recorded which). Some clones in this sample may be carry-over from other donors' samples. The sample taken for sequencing was tumor tissue. The CDR3 region reads CASSRTGALGGYTF. The DNA reads TGTGCCAGCAGCCGGACAGGGGCCTTGGGTGGCTACACCTTC.